This TCR beta chain emerged from a study of blood T cell repertoires in COVID-19. Turning to the study itself: Samples came from the United States, Italy and Spain, spanning acute and convalescent COVID-19. Nucleic acid was either cDNA or gDNA, and it came from T cells, B-cell-depleted T cells, or PBMCs.

The CDR3 length is 13 residues. The germline V gene encodes CDR1 LGHDT and CDR2 YNNKEL (reference sequence). A word on this clone: A junction end diverges from the germline sequence, so it may reflect a read error.

Assay: immunoSEQ multiplex PCR; the TCRdb copy retains only in-frame clones and omits some. The sample gives around 250,000 clones, roughly 90% of which show up once; under 2.5% is in the top ten. The specimen was peripheral blood. The chain is built from TRBV3-1 (or the pseudogene TRBV3-2) and TRBJ1-2; 8 nucleotides line up with TRBD1. The receptor was derived from an older woman with COVID-19, enrolled during active disease. The CDR3 DNA sequence: TGTGTCAGCAGCCAACCCAGGGGGCATGGCTACACCTTC. Amino acid sequence: CVSSQPRGHGYTF.